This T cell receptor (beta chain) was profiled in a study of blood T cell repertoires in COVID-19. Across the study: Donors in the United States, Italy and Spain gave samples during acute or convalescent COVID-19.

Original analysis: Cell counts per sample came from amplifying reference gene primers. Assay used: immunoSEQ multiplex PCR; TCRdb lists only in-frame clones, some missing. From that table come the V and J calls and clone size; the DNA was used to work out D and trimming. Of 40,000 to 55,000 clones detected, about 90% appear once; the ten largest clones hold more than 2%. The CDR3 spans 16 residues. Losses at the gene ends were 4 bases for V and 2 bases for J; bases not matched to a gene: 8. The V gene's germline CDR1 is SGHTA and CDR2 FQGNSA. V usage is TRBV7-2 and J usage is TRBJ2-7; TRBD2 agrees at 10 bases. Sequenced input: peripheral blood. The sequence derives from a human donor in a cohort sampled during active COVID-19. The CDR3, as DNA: TGTGCCAGCAGCTCTACACGGACTAGCGGAACCTACGAGCAGTACTTC. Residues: CASSSTRTSGTYEQYF.